Shown below are 22 T cell receptor beta chains from a single sample sequenced in a study of shared clonotypes between healthy human individuals. This table comes from immunoSEQ multiplex PCR, and its TCRdb copy is limited to in-frame clones, with some not included. This table holds hundreds of thousands of clones, around 73% found once. Sequencing used memory CD4+ T cells sorted from blood. Subset specified: CD45RA-negative fraction. The receptors were sampled from a woman aged 25 to 45 in good health.

The chain employs TRBV7-2 and TRBJ2-7, with 12 bases matching TRBD2. This CDR3 contains 13 residues. Losses at the gene ends were 8 bases for V and 4 bases for J; bases not matched to a gene: 3. Germline V gene lookup returns CDR1 SGHTA and CDR2 FQGNSA. This CDR3 reads CASGLAGLYEQYF. Here the CDR3 DNA reads TGTGCCAGCGGACTAGCGGGATTGTACGAGCAGTACTTC.

This clone was counted only a few times. The DNA is left out, because the CDR3 cannot be placed on it with certainty; the CDR3 is given as TCRdb lists it. This chain uses TRBV28 with TRBJ1-1. CDR1 is MDHEN, CDR2 SYDVKM, per germline. The CDR3 totals 15 residues, both ends included. The CDR3 sequence: CASSSSGAVRTEAFF.

The chain carries TRBV5-1 and TRBJ2-1, with 7 bases identical to TRBD1. J gave up 8 bases and V 7 bases, and 9 bases lay outside the gene matches. This CDR3 has 13 residues. CDR1 SGHRS and CDR2 YFSETQ come from the germline V gene. CDR3 bases: TGCGCCAGCCATCTTAGGACAGGACATGAGCAGTTCTTC. Its translation: CASHLRTGHEQFF.

The J gene is TRBJ1-2, the V gene TRBV27; D is possibly TRBD1 (5 bases). V lost 5 bases and J lost 4, with 20 bases in between. CDR3 length: 16 residues. CDR1 MNHEY and CDR2 SMNVEV come from the germline V gene (reference sequence). The CDR3 nucleotides read TGTGCCAGCAGTCCCACGTCCGCGGGGACCCGCTATGGCTACACCTTC. Protein product: CASSPTSAGTRYGYTF.

The chain recombines TRBV6-5 with TRBJ2-1; 11 nucleotides align to TRBD2. Losses at the gene ends were 2 bases for V and 10 bases for J; bases not matched to a gene: 10. This CDR3 region has 16 residues. CDR1 is MNHEY and CDR2 is SVGAGI in the germline V gene. CDR3 nucleotide sequence: TGTGCCAGCAGTTACCTTTCTAGCGGGAGGATCGGGGAGCAGTTCTTC. Translating it yields CASSYLSSGRIGEQFF.

The chain uses TRBV6-1 and TRBJ2-3; 12 positions agree with TRBD2. Unmatched junction bases numbered 2, after V lost 7 bases and J lost 3 bases. CDR1 is MNHNS and CDR2 is SASEGT in the germline V gene. The CDR3 is 14 amino acids. The CDR3 here is CASTGLAGTDTQYF. In DNA form, the CDR3 reads TGTGCCAGCACTGGACTAGCGGGAACAGATACGCAGTATTTT.

This chain links TRBV4-2 with TRBJ2-2; D is possibly TRBD2 (6 bases). CDR1 is LGHNA and CDR2 is YNFKEQ in the germline V gene. This CDR3 spans 17 amino acids. Between the trimmed V and J ends, which lost 0 bases and 5 bases, there was a span of 16 bases. The CDR3 spells CASSQEGPGAVTGELFF. The DNA for the CDR3 is TGTGCCAGCAGCCAAGAGGGTCCGGGAGCGGTTACCGGGGAGCTGTTTTTT.

J is TRBJ1-1 and V is TRBV2; 7 nucleotides agree with TRBD1. The CDR3 is made up of 14 amino acids. V trimming: 7 bases; J trimming: 1 base; junction bases outside the gene matches: 6. Germline CDR1 reads SNHLY; CDR2 reads FYNNEI. The CDR3 DNA reads TGTGCCAGCACATCTAGGGGGCGGAACACTGAAGCTTTCTTT. This sequence encodes CASTSRGRNTEAFF.

V gene TRBV18 combines with J gene TRBJ2-1; 10 positions agree with TRBD2. V shed 0 bases, J shed 8 bases, and the junction held 7 bases outside the gene matches. Germline V gene lookup returns CDR1 KGHSH and CDR2 LQKENI. CDR3 length: 16 amino acids. CDR3 DNA sequence: TGTGCCAGCTCACCACCCTACCCTAGCGGGAGCTATGAGCAGTTCTTC. It specifies CASSPPYPSGSYEQFF.

This clone was seen more than once but under ten times. The sample carries other DNA sequences with the same CDR3. This rearrangement joins TRBV5-1 to TRBJ2-1; 11 positions agree with TRBD2. The junction had 1 base not matched to a gene; V was cut back by 2 bases and J by 6 bases. This CDR3 comprises 14 residues. CDR1 is SGHRS and CDR2 is YFSETQ in the germline V gene. DNA for the CDR3: TGCGCCAGCAGCTTTGGGACTAGCGGCAATGAGCAGTTCTTC. This gives the protein CASSFGTSGNEQFF.

The genes are TRBV18 and TRBJ1-5, with D possibly matching TRBD1 (6 bases). CDR1 is KGHSH and CDR2 is LQKENI in the germline V gene. The CDR3 is made up of 14 amino acids. The germline V and J ends were trimmed by 3 bases and 3 bases, with 9 bases remaining between them. DNA for the CDR3: TGTGCCAGCTCACCTCAGGGACACAATCAGCCCCAGCATTTT. It is translated as CASSPQGHNQPQHF.

CDR3 DNA sequence: TGTGCCAGCAGCCAAGAAGGGCTCGTCTCTGGAAACACCATATATTTT. Protein: CASSQEGLVSGNTIYF. The chain uses TRBV4-2 and TRBJ1-3; D uncertain. The CDR3 is 16 amino acids. Per the germline V gene, CDR1 is LGHNA and CDR2 is YNFKEQ. The V and J ends lost 0 bases and 0 bases respectively, with 9 bases between them.

As regards this clone: Other nucleotide sequences from this sample produce the same CDR3. The DNA for the CDR3 is TGCGCCAGCAGCGCCCTCAACGAGCAGTACTTC. This gives the protein CASSALNEQYF. V is TRBV5-1 and J is TRBJ2-7; the D is unclear. This CDR3 is built from 11 residues. Per germline, CDR1 SGHRS and CDR2 YFSETQ. V lost 4 bases and J lost 5, with 7 bases in between.

This clone was seen a single time. The V call is TRBV5-4, the J call TRBJ1-1; the D is unclear. Trimming cost V 0 bases and J 1 base, with 7 bases left between them. Germline CDR1 and CDR2: SGHNT and YYREEE (reference sequence). This CDR3 is 14 amino acids long. The CDR3: CASSLASSNTEAFF. As DNA, the CDR3 is TGTGCCAGCAGCTTGGCCTCGTCGAACACTGAAGCTTTCTTT.

V gene TRBV5-1 combines with J gene TRBJ1-2; D is perhaps TRBD1 (5 bases). The V and J ends lost 0 bases and 7 bases respectively, with 16 bases between them. CDR3 size: 15 residues. Germline values: CDR1 SGHRS, CDR2 YFSETQ. The CDR3 is CASSLEGPPAGGYTF. The CDR3 bases are TGCGCCAGCAGCTTGGAGGGACCCCCGGCGGGTGGCTACACCTTC. The variable domain in full, with the rest retrieved from reference TRBV5-1 and TRBJ1-2, is KAGVTQTPRYLIKTRGQQVTLSCSPISGHRSVSWYQQTPGQGLQFLFEYFSETQRNKGNFPGRFSGRQFSNSRSEMNVSTLELGDSALYLCASSLEGPPAGGYTFGSGTRLTVV.

The rearrangement uses TRBV5-6 and TRBJ2-2; D is ambiguous. Germline V gives CDR1 SGHDT, CDR2 YYEEEE. Trimming stripped 0 bases from V and 4 bases from J, with 10 bases between. CDR3 size: 15 residues. CDR3 in DNA: TGTGCCAGCAGCTTGGCGCGGCGGCCCACCGGGGAGCTGTTTTTT. Its protein product is CASSLARRPTGELFF. Looking up the rest from reference TRBV5-6 and TRBJ2-2 gives the full variable domain: DAGVTQSPTHLIKTRGQQVTLRCSPKSGHDTVSWYQQALGQGPQFIFQYYEEEERQRGNFPDRFSGHQFPNYSSELNVNALLLGDSALYLCASSLARRPTGELFFGEGSRLTVL.

The rearrangement joins TRBV28 to TRBJ2-4; the match to TRBD1 covers 9 bases. This CDR3 has 14 residues. The junction had 5 bases not matched to a gene; V was cut back by 5 bases and J by 6 bases. From germline, CDR1 is MDHEN and CDR2 SYDVKM. The CDR3 protein is CASSGHRGRNIQYF. The CDR3 DNA reads as TGTGCCAGCAGTGGGCACAGGGGGCGAAACATTCAGTACTTC.

The J gene is TRBJ2-3, the V gene TRBV6-1, with a weak D call TRBD1 (5 bases). CDR1 MNHNS and CDR2 SASEGT come from the germline V gene. V was cut by 2 bases and J by 7 bases, with 13 bases left in between. The CDR3 totals 14 residues. The CDR3 spells CASSERGRSNTQYF. CDR3 nucleotide sequence: TGTGCCAGCAGTGAAAGGGGCCGCTCTAATACGCAGTATTTT.

This clone appeared a few times. The V call is TRBV7-6, the J call TRBJ1-4; no clear D. The V end lost 1 base, the J end lost 8 bases, and 11 bases lay between the germline ends. Germline V gene lookup returns CDR1 SGHVS and CDR2 FNYEAQ. The CDR3 extends over 14 amino acids. Here the CDR3 DNA reads TGTGCCAGCAGCTTAGGGGGTTCCCGCGAAAAACTGTTTTTT. Translation gives CASSLGGSREKLFF. Looking up the rest from reference TRBV7-6 and TRBJ1-4 gives the full variable domain: GAGVSQSPRYKVTKRGQDVALRCDPISGHVSLYWYRQALGQGPEFLTYFNYEAQQDKSGLPNDRFSAERPEGSISTLTIQRTEQRDSAMYRCASSLGGSREKLFFGSGTQLSVL.

This chain joins TRBV4-2 and TRBJ1-2; TRBD1 agrees at 8 bases. Germline V CDR1 and CDR2: LGHNA, YNFKEQ. The length of the CDR3 is 16 residues. V lost 7 bases to trimming and J lost 2 bases; unmatched junction nucleotides: 12. CDR3 nucleotides: TGTGCCAGCACTCCGGGTGGGACAGGCTTGAACTATGGCTACACCTTC. Its protein product is CASTPGGTGLNYGYTF.

This clone appeared a single time. Other DNA sequences in this sample translate to the same CDR3. The chain links TRBV5-1 to TRBJ1-3; tentative D call: TRBD1 (5 bases). Germline assignment: CDR1 SGHRS and CDR2 YFSETQ. V was clipped by 0 bases and J by 0 bases, with 10 bases between them. The CDR3 spans 16 residues. Here the CDR3 reads CASSLGTGNSGNTIYF. The CDR3 bases are TGCGCCAGCAGCTTGGGCACAGGCAACTCTGGAAACACCATATATTTT.

The chain has TRBV7-6 and TRBJ2-7; TRBD2 is a possible D gene (9 bases). The V gene lost 2 bases and the J gene lost 2 bases, with 25 bases spanning the gap. Germline V gene data show CDR1 as SGHVS and CDR2 as FNYEAQ. The CDR3 is 19 residues long. In DNA, the CDR3 is TGTGCCAGCAGCTTATTTGGTCGCGGGAGGGGACAGGCAGCCTACGAGCAGTACTTC. Translated, it gives CASSLFGRGRGQAAYEQYF.